Each of the 28 T cell receptor beta chains below was sequenced from the same sample in a study of OX40 agonist ivuxolimab in advanced cancers. Sequenced by immunoSEQ multiplex PCR; TCRdb stores in-frame clones only, minus some. The table lists tens of thousands of clones, roughly 90% of them singletons, with more than 15% in the top ten. Sequenced here: CD4+ or CD8+ T cells sorted from blood, sampled in a trial of the OX40 agonist ivuxolimab. Receptors originate from an adult with an advanced solid tumor such as melanoma, head and neck, liver or kidney cancer.

The rearrangement uses TRBV13 and TRBJ1-3, with 7 bases aligning to TRBD1. Germline values: CDR1 PRHDT, CDR2 FYEKMQ (reference sequence). The CDR3 consists of 15 residues. V was pared by 5 bases and J by 0 bases, with 4 bases of the junction left unmatched. The CDR3 region is CASSPGQSSGNTIYF. CDR3 nucleotide sequence: TGTGCCAGCAGCCCGGGACAGTCCTCTGGAAACACCATATATTTT.

This clone appeared a single time. This sequence joins TRBV28 and TRBJ2-3; D gene unclear. V was pared by 6 bases and J by 0 bases, with 19 bases between. Per the germline V gene, CDR1 is MDHEN and CDR2 is SYDVKM. This CDR3 is 17 amino acids long. CDR3 amino acids: CASSPNWAVPSTDTQYF. The CDR3 bases are TGTGCCAGCAGCCCTAACTGGGCAGTACCTAGCACAGATACGCAGTATTTT.

The rearrangement joins TRBV28 to TRBJ2-5, with D perhaps being TRBD1 or TRBD2 (5 bases each). With 4 bases removed from V and 2 bases from J, the gap between germline ends came to 14 bases. The CDR3 has 15 residues. CDR1 MDHEN and CDR2 SYDVKM come from the germline V gene. The CDR3 here is CASSWMAGGQETQYF. The CDR3 DNA reads TGTGCCAGCAGTTGGATGGCTGGGGGTCAAGAGACCCAGTACTTC.

The CDR3 nucleotides read TGTGCCAGCACAAGAGACCCGGACCCTGAGCAGTTCTTC. Its protein is CASTRDPDPEQFF. The chain recombines TRBV7-9 with TRBJ2-1, with D unresolved. Deletions cut 7 bases from V and 9 bases from J, with 16 bases between. The CDR3 has 13 amino acids. Germline values: CDR1 SEHNR, CDR2 FQNEAQ (reference sequence).

The V call is TRBV5-6, the J call TRBJ2-1, with 10 bases lining up with TRBD2. This CDR3 region has 14 residues. CDR1 is SGHDT and CDR2 is YYEEEE in the germline V gene. Unmatched junction bases numbered 5, after V lost 3 bases and J lost 8 bases. The CDR3 loop reads CASSWGLASDEQFF. The CDR3 DNA is TGTGCCAGCAGCTGGGGACTAGCGAGCGATGAGCAGTTCTTC.

V and J are TRBV28 and TRBJ2-7; 14 bases agree with TRBD2. Looked up from germline, CDR1 is MDHEN and CDR2 is SYDVKM. V was pared by 5 bases and J by 0 bases, with 6 bases of the junction left unmatched. The CDR3 totals 17 residues. CDR3 sequence (DNA): TGTGCCAGCAGTCCGGGACTAGCGGGAGCCATCTCCTACGAGCAGTACTTC. This translates into CASSPGLAGAISYEQYF.

V gene TRBV6-1 combines with J gene TRBJ2-1; D is perhaps TRBD1 (6 bases). The V gene's germline CDR1 is MNHNS and CDR2 SASEGT. This CDR3 region has 14 residues. V lost 9 bases and J 7 bases, leaving 19 bases between the germline ends. The CDR3 here is CASQTLQGWNEQFF. The CDR3 DNA follows: TGTGCCAGTCAAACCTTACAGGGCTGGAATGAGCAGTTCTTC.

Here the CDR3 DNA reads TGCGCCAGCAGCCAAGACGTTGTGTACCGCTCTGGAAACACCATATATTTT. Translated: CASSQDVVYRSGNTIYF. V is TRBV4-3 and J is TRBJ1-3; D call uncertain. CDR3 length: 17 amino acids. The germline V and J ends were trimmed by 0 bases and 0 bases, with 12 bases remaining between them. The germline CDR1 and CDR2 sequences are LGHNA and YSLEER.

This clone appeared a few times. This sequence joins TRBV5-6 and TRBJ2-1, with TRBD2 matching 7 bases. J lost 8 bases, V lost 0 bases, and 8 bases had no gene match. Per germline, CDR1 SGHDT and CDR2 YYEEEE. This CDR3 region has 15 residues. The CDR3, as DNA: TGTGCCAGCAGCTTGGACGGAGGGAGGGTCCATGAGCAGTTCTTC. Protein product: CASSLDGGRVHEQFF.

The chain employs TRBV4-3 and TRBJ1-4, with D possibly being TRBD1 (6 bases). V dropped 3 bases and J dropped 3 bases, with 11 bases sitting between them. From germline, CDR1 is LGHNA and CDR2 YSLEER. The CDR3 consists of 15 residues. The CDR3, as DNA: TGCGCCAGCAGCCAGAACAGGGTGTCTAATGAAAAACTGTTTTTT. This codes for CASSQNRVSNEKLFF.

The chain recombines TRBV6-1 with TRBJ2-1, with D possibly TRBD1 on 6 matching bases. Germline V lookup: CDR1 MNHNS, CDR2 SASEGT. The CDR3 consists of 14 residues. V was trimmed by 4 bases and J by 7 bases, leaving 14 bases between them. CDR3 nucleotide sequence: TGTGCCAGCAGTGGTCGCAGACAGGCAAATGAGCAGTTCTTC. Its protein product is CASSGRRQANEQFF.

The chain has TRBV6-6 and TRBJ2-2; D is undetermined. Germline V gene sequence: CDR1 MNHNY, CDR2 SVGAGI (reference sequence). The CDR3 loop spans 13 amino acids. Trimming removed 4 bases from V and 3 bases from J, with 6 bases in between. The DNA for the CDR3 is TGTGCCAGCAGTTTATCCGACACCGGGGAGCTGTTTTTT. It translates to CASSLSDTGELFF.

This sequence joins TRBV28 and TRBJ1-5; D is unclear. V was trimmed by 1 base and J by 3 bases, leaving 16 bases between them. Germline V CDR1 and CDR2: MDHEN, SYDVKM. The CDR3 covers 17 residues. As DNA, the CDR3 is TGTGCCAGCAGTTTATCGGCCACAATCAACAACAATCAGCCCCAGCATTTT. The encoded protein is CASSLSATINNNQPQHF.

V usage is TRBV27 and J usage is TRBJ2-7, with D perhaps assigned TRBD1 or TRBD2 (5 bases each). Germline V gene data show CDR1 as MNHEY and CDR2 as SMNVEV (reference sequence). The CDR3 loop spans 15 amino acids. V gave up 8 bases and J gave up 0 bases, with 17 bases separating them. The CDR3 reads CASASWDASSYEQYF. CDR3 DNA: TGTGCCAGCGCGTCCTGGGACGCCAGCTCCTACGAGCAGTACTTC.

This clone has only a few counts. The rearrangement links TRBV27 to TRBJ2-7; TRBD1 aligns across 9 bases. Germline lookup yields CDR1 MNHEY and CDR2 SMNVEV (reference sequence). This CDR3 comprises 13 residues. The V gene end was trimmed by 5 bases and the J gene end by 5 bases; junction bases not matched to a gene: 4. CDR3 DNA: TGTGCCAGCAGTCCACAGGGGGCGAACGAGCAGTACTTC. It encodes CASSPQGANEQYF.

The chain is built from TRBV7-3 and TRBJ2-1, with a weak D call TRBD2 (5 bases). The CDR3 runs to 14 residues. Deletions cut 5 bases from V and 8 bases from J, with 16 bases between. The V gene's germline CDR1 is SGHTA and CDR2 FQGTGA. In DNA form, the CDR3 reads TGTGCCAGCAGCCCCTCGGTTAGCGCGGATGAGCAGTTCTTC. It is translated as CASSPSVSADEQFF.

Worth noting for this clone: Additional DNA sequences in this sample encode the identical CDR3. V and J are TRBV11-2 and TRBJ2-1; no reliable D call. V dropped 1 base and J dropped 1 base, with 2 bases sitting between them. The CDR3 is 13 residues long. Germline CDR1 reads SGHAT; CDR2 reads FQNNGV. CDR3 sequence: CASSLVSYNEQFF. In DNA, the CDR3 is TGTGCCAGCAGCTTAGTGTCCTACAATGAGCAGTTCTTC.

The chain joins TRBV28 to TRBJ1-2; D is possibly TRBD1 (5 bases). CDR1 MDHEN and CDR2 SYDVKM come from the germline V gene. V lost 7 bases, J lost 2 bases, and 8 bases lay in between. This CDR3 is built from 12 residues. CDR3 in amino acids: CASKEGNYGYTF. The CDR3 DNA is TGTGCCAGCAAAGAGGGGAACTATGGCTACACCTTC.

This clone was detected once. The V gene is TRBV5-6, the J gene TRBJ2-2; D tentatively fits TRBD1 or TRBD2 (5 bases each). CDR3 length: 15 residues. Trimming stripped 4 bases from V and 4 bases from J, with 14 bases between. Germline V gene sequence: CDR1 SGHDT, CDR2 YYEEEE. The CDR3 DNA is TGTGCCAGCAGCCCCCCCGGGACCGGCACCGGGGAGCTGTTTTTT. Residues: CASSPPGTGTGELFF.

This clone was observed a single time. The chain links TRBV11-1 to TRBJ2-1; D uncertain. The CDR3 has 13 amino acids. V was cut by 3 bases and J by 5 bases, with 8 bases left in between. Germline loops: CDR1 SGHAT, CDR2 FQDESV (reference sequence). The CDR3 is CASSLDPNNEQFF. DNA of the CDR3: TGTGCCAGCAGCTTGGATCCCAACAATGAGCAGTTCTTC.

V usage is TRBV7-8 and J usage is TRBJ2-7; TRBD1 agrees at 7 bases. With V trimmed by 7 bases and J by 1 base, 10 bases remained unmatched. This CDR3 region has 15 residues. Germline CDR1 reads SGHVS; CDR2 reads FQNEAQ. Here the CDR3 reads CASNLQGPPSYEQYF. The CDR3 DNA reads as TGTGCCAGCAATCTACAGGGGCCACCTTCCTACGAGCAGTACTTC.

The rearrangement links TRBV4-1 to TRBJ2-7; TRBD2 might be the D (6 bases). The V gene lost 4 bases and the J gene lost 1 base, with 17 bases spanning the gap. CDR3 length: 16 residues. Germline-derived CDR1 and CDR2 are MGHRA and YSYEKL. The CDR3 here is CASSLVTLAASYEQYF. The DNA of the CDR3 is TGCGCCAGCAGCCTCGTTACACTAGCCGCTTCCTACGAGCAGTACTTC.

The chain carries TRBV5-6 and TRBJ2-7; D not resolved. Germline CDR1 is SGHDT and CDR2 is YYEEEE. Deletions cut 0 bases from V and 3 bases from J, with 1 base between. The CDR3 runs 11 residues. CDR3 coding DNA: TGTGCCAGCAGCTTGGGCTACGAGCAGTACTTC. Protein product: CASSLGYEQYF.

The genes are TRBV4-2 and TRBJ2-3; TRBD2 agrees at 8 bases. Losses at the gene ends were 0 bases for V and 4 bases for J; bases not matched to a gene: 6. The germline gives CDR1 LGHNA, CDR2 YNFKEQ. The CDR3 runs 16 residues. The CDR3 region has the DNA TGTGCCAGCAGCCAAGAGTACGGGGGGGCAGCAGATACGCAGTATTTT. Protein product: CASSQEYGGAADTQYF.

The chain employs TRBV27 and TRBJ2-7; TRBD1 is a possible D gene (5 bases). Germline assignment: CDR1 MNHEY and CDR2 SMNVEV (reference sequence). The V end was cut by 0 bases, the J end by 0 bases, with 9 bases between. The CDR3 extends over 15 amino acids. This CDR3 is CASSLSQGGSYEQYF. Here the CDR3 DNA reads TGTGCCAGCAGTTTATCCCAGGGCGGCTCCTACGAGCAGTACTTC.

The CDR3 DNA is TGTGCCAGCAGCTTTGGGGGGTCCGGCAATCAGCCCCAGCATTTT. Amino acid sequence: CASSFGGSGNQPQHF. This rearrangement joins TRBV7-8 to TRBJ1-5, with TRBD1 as a possible D gene (5 bases). V lost 3 bases and J lost 2, with 11 bases in between. Germline CDR1 is SGHVS and CDR2 is FQNEAQ. The CDR3 is 15 amino acids.

This clone came up once. V gene TRBV28 combines with J gene TRBJ2-7, with TRBD2 as a possible D gene (6 bases). V was pared by 6 bases and J by 3 bases, with 12 bases between. From germline, CDR1 is MDHEN and CDR2 SYDVKM. The CDR3 covers 13 residues. CDR3: CASSIPGVYEQYF. Here the CDR3 DNA reads TGTGCCAGCAGCATCCCGGGAGTCTACGAGCAGTACTTC.

Only one count was recorded for this clone. The rearrangement joins TRBV15 to TRBJ2-7; TRBD2 matches at 14 bases. The CDR3 length is 18 residues. Germline-derived CDR1 and CDR2 are LNHNV and YYDKDF (reference sequence). J was trimmed by 1 base and V by 4 bases; bases with no gene match: 9. The CDR3 loop reads CATSTAGLAGVGSYEQYF. The CDR3 coding sequence is TGTGCCACCAGCACAGCGGGACTAGCGGGAGTAGGTTCCTACGAGCAGTACTTC.